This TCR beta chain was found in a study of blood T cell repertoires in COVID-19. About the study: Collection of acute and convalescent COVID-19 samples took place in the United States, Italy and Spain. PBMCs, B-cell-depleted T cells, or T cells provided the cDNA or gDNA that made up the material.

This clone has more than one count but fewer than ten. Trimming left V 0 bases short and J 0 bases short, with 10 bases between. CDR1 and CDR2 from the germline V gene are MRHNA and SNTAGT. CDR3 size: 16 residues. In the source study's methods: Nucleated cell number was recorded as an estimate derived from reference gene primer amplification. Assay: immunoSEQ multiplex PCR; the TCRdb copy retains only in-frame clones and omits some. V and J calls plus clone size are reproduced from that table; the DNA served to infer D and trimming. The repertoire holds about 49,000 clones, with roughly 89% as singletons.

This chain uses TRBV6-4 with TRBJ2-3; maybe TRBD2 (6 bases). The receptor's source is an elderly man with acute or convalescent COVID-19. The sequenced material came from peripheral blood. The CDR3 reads CASSDSAGTSTDTQYF. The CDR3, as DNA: TGTGCCAGCAGTGACTCGGCAGGGACTAGCACAGATACGCAGTATTTT.